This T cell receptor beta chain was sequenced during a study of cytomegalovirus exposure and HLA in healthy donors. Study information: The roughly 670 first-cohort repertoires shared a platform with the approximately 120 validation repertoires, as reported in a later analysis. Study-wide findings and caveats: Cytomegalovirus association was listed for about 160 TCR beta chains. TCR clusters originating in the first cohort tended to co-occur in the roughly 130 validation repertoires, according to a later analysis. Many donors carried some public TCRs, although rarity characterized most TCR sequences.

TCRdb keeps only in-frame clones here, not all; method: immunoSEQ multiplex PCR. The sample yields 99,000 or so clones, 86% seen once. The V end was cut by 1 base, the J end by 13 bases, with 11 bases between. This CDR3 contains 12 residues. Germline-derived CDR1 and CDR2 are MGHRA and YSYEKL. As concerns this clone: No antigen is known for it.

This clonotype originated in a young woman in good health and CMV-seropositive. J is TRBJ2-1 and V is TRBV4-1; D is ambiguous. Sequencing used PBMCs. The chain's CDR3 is CASSQGGDSQFF. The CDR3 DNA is TGCGCCAGCAGCCAAGGTGGAGACTCTCAGTTCTTC.